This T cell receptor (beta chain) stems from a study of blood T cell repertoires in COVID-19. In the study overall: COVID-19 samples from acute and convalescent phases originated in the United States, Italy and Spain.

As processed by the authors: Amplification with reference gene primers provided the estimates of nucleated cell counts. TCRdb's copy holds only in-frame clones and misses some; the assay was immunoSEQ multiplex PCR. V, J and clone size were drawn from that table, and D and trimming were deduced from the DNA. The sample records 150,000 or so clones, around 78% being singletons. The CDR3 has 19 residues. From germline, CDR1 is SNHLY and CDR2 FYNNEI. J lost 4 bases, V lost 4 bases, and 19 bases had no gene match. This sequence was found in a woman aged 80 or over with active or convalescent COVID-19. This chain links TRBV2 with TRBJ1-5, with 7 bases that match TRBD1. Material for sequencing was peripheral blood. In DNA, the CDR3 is TGTGCCAGCAGTGCTGACCGGGACAGATACCCATTGAGGAATCAGCCCCAGCATTTT. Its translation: CASSADRDRYPLRNQPQHF.